One TCR beta chain is described in this entry. Antigen: not known. These data are taken from a study of shared clonotypes between healthy human individuals. Study-wide points: The sampled material consisted only of blood, and tissue repertoires are likely to differ. It was expected that sequencing depth would affect clonotype sharing among donors.

Several immunoSEQ plates held equal portions of the genomic DNA taken from each subset. Generated by immunoSEQ multiplex PCR, the TCRdb table keeps only in-frame clones and is missing some. The sample holds approximately 1.5 million clones, 95% to 99% seen once. This CDR3 is 15 amino acids long. Germline V lookup: CDR1 SGHRS, CDR2 YFSETQ. Trimming removed 1 base from V and 0 bases from J, with 9 bases in between. This clonotype originated in a man aged 25 to 40 in good health. Sequencing was performed on naive CD4+ T cells sorted from blood. Noted subset: CD45RA+ positively selected. This sequence joins TRBV5-1 and TRBJ2-3, with no clear D. The CDR3 DNA reads TGCGCCAGCAGCTTGAGAACAAGAAGCACAGATACGCAGTATTTT. It translates to CASSLRTRSTDTQYF.